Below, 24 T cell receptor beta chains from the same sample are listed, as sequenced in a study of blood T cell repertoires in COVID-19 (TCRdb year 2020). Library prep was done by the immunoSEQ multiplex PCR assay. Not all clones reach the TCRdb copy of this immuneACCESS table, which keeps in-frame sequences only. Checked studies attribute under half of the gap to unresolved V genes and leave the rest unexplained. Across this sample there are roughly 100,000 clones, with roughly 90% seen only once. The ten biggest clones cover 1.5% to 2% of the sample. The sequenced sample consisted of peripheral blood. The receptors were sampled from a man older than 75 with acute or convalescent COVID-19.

CDR3 in amino acids: CASSSGLPGGGNEKLFF. CDR3 nucleotide sequence: TGTGCCAGCAGCTCGGGACTCCCCGGAGGTGGTAATGAAAAACTGTTTTTT. The rearrangement links TRBV28 to TRBJ1-4; D is possibly TRBD1 (5 bases). The CDR3 loop spans 17 amino acids. V dropped 6 bases and J dropped 4 bases, with 21 bases sitting between them. The germline CDR1 and CDR2 sequences are MDHEN and SYDVKM.

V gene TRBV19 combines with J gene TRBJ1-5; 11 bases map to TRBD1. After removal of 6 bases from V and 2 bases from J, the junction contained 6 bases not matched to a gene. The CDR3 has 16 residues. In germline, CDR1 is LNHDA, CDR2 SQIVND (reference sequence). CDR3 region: CASRGTGGTGNQPQHF. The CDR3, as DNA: TGTGCCAGTAGGGGGACAGGGGGGACGGGCAATCAGCCCCAGCATTTT.

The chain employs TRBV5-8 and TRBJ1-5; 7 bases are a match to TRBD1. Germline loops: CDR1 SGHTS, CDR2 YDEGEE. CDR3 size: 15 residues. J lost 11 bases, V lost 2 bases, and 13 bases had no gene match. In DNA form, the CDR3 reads TGTGCCAGCAGCTTAGGGGACAGATCGCAGGTGGCCCAGCATTTT. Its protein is CASSLGDRSQVAQHF.

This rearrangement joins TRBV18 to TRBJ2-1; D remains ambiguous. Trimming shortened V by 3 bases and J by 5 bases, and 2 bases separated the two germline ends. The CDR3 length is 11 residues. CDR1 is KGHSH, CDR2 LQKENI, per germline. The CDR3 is CASSPNNEQFF. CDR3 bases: TGTGCCAGCTCACCTAACAATGAGCAGTTCTTC.

The CDR3 region has the DNA TGTGCCAGCAGTTCAGGGGGAACAAATGAAAAACTGTTTTTT. Its protein is CASSSGGTNEKLFF. The chain has TRBV28 and TRBJ1-4, with 7 bases lining up with TRBD1. Germline lookup yields CDR1 MDHEN and CDR2 SYDVKM. V shed 4 bases and J 5 bases; nucleotides not matched to a gene: 4. This CDR3 is 14 amino acids long.

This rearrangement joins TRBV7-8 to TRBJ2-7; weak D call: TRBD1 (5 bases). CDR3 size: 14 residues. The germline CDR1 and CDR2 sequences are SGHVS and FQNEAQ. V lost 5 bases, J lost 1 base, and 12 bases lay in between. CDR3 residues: CASSMDTDSYEQYF. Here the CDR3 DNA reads TGTGCCAGCAGCATGGACACGGATTCCTACGAGCAGTACTTC.

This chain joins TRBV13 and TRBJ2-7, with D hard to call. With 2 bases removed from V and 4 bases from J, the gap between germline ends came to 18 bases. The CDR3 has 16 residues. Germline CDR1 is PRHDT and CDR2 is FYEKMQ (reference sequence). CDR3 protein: CASSLFYPGRSYEQYF. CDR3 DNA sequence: TGTGCCAGCAGCTTATTTTATCCGGGTAGGAGTTACGAGCAGTACTTC.

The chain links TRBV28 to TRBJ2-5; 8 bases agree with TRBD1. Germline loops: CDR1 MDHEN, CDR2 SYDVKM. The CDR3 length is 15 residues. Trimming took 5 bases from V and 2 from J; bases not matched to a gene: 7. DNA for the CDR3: TGTGCCAGCAGTATCCCCGGGACAGGTCAAGAGACCCAGTACTTC. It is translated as CASSIPGTGQETQYF.

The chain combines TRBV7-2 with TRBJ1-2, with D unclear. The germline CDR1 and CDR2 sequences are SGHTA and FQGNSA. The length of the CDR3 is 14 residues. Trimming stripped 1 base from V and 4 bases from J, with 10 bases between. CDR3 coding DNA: TGTGCCAGCAGCTTAGAGGCCTGGGCCTATGGCTACACCTTC. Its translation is CASSLEAWAYGYTF.

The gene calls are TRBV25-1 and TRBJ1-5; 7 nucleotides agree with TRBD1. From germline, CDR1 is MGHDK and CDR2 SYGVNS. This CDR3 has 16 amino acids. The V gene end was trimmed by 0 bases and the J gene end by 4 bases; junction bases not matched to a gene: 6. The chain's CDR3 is CASSEYDGTENQPQHF. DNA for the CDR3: TGTGCCAGCAGTGAATACGACGGGACAGAGAATCAGCCCCAGCATTTT.

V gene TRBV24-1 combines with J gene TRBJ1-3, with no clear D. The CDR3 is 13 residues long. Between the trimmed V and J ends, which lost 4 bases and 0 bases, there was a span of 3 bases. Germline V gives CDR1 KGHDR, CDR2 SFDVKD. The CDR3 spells CATSDGSGNTIYF. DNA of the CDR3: TGTGCCACCAGTGACGGCTCTGGAAACACCATATATTTT.

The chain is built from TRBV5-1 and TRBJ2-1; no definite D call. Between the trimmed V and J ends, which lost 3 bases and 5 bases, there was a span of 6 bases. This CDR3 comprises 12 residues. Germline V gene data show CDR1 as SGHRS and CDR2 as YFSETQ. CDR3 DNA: TGCGCCAGCAGCTCAACTCACAATGAGCAGTTCTTC. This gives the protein CASSSTHNEQFF.

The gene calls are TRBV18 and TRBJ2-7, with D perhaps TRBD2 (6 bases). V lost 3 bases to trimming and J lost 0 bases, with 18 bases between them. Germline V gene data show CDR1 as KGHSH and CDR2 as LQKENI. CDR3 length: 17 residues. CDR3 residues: CASSPPGLELSSYEQYF. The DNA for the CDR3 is TGTGCCAGCTCACCGCCGGGACTGGAGTTGAGCTCCTACGAGCAGTACTTC.

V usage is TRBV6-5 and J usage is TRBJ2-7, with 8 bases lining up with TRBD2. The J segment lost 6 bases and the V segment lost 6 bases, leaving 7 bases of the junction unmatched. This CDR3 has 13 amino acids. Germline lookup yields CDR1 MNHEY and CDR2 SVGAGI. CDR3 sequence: CASRRTSSGEQYF. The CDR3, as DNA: TGTGCCAGCAGAAGGACTAGCAGTGGCGAGCAGTACTTC.

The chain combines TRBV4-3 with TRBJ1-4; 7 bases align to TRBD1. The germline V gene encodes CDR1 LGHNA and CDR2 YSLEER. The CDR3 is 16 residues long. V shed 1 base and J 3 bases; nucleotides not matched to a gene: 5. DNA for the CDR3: TGCGCCAGCAGCCAAGGCGACAGGGTGGCTAATGAAAAACTGTTTTTT. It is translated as CASSQGDRVANEKLFF.

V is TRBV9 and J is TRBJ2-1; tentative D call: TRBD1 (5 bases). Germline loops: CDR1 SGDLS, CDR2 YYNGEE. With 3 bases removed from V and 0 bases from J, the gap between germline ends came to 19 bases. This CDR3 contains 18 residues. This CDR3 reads CASSEALGASYSYNEQFF. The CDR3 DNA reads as TGTGCCAGCAGCGAGGCCCTTGGGGCGAGTTACTCCTACAATGAGCAGTTCTTC.

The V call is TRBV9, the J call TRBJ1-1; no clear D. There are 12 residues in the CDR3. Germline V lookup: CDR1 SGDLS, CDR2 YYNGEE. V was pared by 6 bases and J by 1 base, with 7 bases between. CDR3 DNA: TGTGCCAGCATTGAGGGGAACACTGAAGCTTTCTTT. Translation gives CASIEGNTEAFF.

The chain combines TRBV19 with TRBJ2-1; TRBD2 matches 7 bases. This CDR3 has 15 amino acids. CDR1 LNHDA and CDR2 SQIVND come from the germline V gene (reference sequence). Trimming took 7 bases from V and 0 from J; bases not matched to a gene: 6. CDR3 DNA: TGTGCCAGTAAAGGGAGCGGGACCTCCTACAATGAGCAGTTCTTC. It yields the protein CASKGSGTSYNEQFF.

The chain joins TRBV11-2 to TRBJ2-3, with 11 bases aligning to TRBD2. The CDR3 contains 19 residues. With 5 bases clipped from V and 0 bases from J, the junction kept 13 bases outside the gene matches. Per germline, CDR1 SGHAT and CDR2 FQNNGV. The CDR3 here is CASSKDGTSGFPSTDTQYF. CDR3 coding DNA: TGTGCCAGCAGCAAAGATGGGACTAGCGGATTTCCGAGCACAGATACGCAGTATTTT.

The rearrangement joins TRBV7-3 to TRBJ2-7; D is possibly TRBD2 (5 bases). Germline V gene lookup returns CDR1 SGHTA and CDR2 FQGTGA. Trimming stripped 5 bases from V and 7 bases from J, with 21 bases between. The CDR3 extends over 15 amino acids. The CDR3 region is CASSPDGVPSGEQYF. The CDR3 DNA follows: TGTGCCAGCAGCCCCGACGGAGTTCCGTCGGGAGAGCAGTACTTC.

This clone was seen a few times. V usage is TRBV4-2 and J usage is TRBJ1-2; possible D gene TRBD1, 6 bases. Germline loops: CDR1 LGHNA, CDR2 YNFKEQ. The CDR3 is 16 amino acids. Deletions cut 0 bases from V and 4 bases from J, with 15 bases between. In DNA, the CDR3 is TGTGCCAGCAGCCAAGAAGACCAGGGGTTTGGCTATGGCTACACCTTC. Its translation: CASSQEDQGFGYGYTF.

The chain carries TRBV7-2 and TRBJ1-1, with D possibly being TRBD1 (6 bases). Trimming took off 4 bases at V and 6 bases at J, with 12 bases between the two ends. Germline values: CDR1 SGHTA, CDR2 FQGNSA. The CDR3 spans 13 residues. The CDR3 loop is CASSYRAFSEAFF. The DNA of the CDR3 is TGTGCCAGCAGCTACAGGGCTTTCTCTGAAGCTTTCTTT.

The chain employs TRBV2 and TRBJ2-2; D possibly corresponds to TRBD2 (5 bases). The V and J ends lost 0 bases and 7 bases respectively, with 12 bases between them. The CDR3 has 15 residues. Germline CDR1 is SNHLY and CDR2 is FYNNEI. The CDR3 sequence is CASSEAGASFGELFF. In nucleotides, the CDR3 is TGTGCCAGCAGTGAAGCGGGAGCTTCTTTCGGGGAGCTGTTTTTT.

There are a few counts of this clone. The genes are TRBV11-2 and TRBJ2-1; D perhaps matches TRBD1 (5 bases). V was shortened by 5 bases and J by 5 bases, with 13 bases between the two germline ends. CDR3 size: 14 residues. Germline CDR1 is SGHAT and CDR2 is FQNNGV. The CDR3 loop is CASSLTAGNNEQFF. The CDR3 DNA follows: TGTGCCAGCAGCCTCACCGCAGGGAACAATGAGCAGTTCTTC. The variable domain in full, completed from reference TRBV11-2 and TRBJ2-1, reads EAGVAQSPRYKIIEKRQSVAFWCNPISGHATLYWYQQILGQGPKLLIQFQNNGVVDDSQLPKDRFSAERLKGVDSTLKIQPAKLEDSAVYLCASSLTAGNNEQFFGPGTRLTVL.